The 27 T cell receptor beta chains presented below share a single source sample, sequenced in a study of blood T cell repertoires in COVID-19. Clones were read by immunoSEQ multiplex PCR, and TCRdb kept only the in-frame ones, dropping some. The table includes fewer than 200,000 clones, around nine tenths detected once. Sequencing was done on a sample of peripheral blood. The receptor source for this set is a man aged 50 to 59 who had recovered from COVID-19.

The rearrangement links TRBV18 to TRBJ1-4; 8 nucleotides line up with TRBD1. Trimming took 2 bases from V and 6 from J; bases not matched to a gene: 5. Per germline, CDR1 KGHSH and CDR2 LQKENI. The CDR3 contains 15 residues. The CDR3 loop reads CASSPSATGDEKLFF. The CDR3 DNA reads TGTGCCAGCTCACCATCCGCGACAGGGGATGAAAAACTGTTTTTT.

The chain links TRBV28 to TRBJ1-4, with 8 bases lining up with TRBD1. The CDR3 consists of 14 residues. J gave up 5 bases and V 6 bases, and 5 bases lay outside the gene matches. Germline CDR1 is MDHEN and CDR2 is SYDVKM. The CDR3 loop reads CASRSGTGNEKLFF. The CDR3 DNA reads as TGTGCCAGCAGATCCGGGACAGGAAATGAAAAACTGTTTTTT.

This clone came up once. V is TRBV28 and J is TRBJ2-7; 8 bases map to TRBD1. Germline lookup yields CDR1 MDHEN and CDR2 SYDVKM. J lost 0 bases, V lost 3 bases, and 7 bases had no gene match. The CDR3 totals 16 residues. CDR3 DNA: TGTGCCAGCAGTTTGCCCGGGACAGGCAGCTCCTACGAGCAGTACTTC. Translating it yields CASSLPGTGSSYEQYF.

The V and J genes are TRBV7-8 and TRBJ2-5, with D uncertain. Trimming took off 1 base at V and 2 bases at J, with 5 bases between the two ends. This CDR3 is 13 amino acids long. Germline V gene data show CDR1 as SGHVS and CDR2 as FQNEAQ. The CDR3 bases are TGTGCCAGCAGCTTAGGTCGGCAAGAGACCCAGTACTTC. Encoded protein: CASSLGRQETQYF.

There are a few counts of this clone. V usage is TRBV3-1 (or the pseudogene TRBV3-2) and J usage is TRBJ1-1, with D unresolved. V was pared by 11 bases and J by 0 bases, with 13 bases between. The CDR3 is made up of 13 amino acids. Germline V gene data show CDR1 as LGHDT and CDR2 as YNNKEL (reference sequence). The CDR3 region has the DNA TGTGCCGGAAAAGCTCAGGTGAACACTGAAGCTTTCTTT. Amino acids: CAGKAQVNTEAFF.

The V and J genes are TRBV2 and TRBJ1-2; 8 nucleotides line up with TRBD1. Germline V gene lookup returns CDR1 SNHLY and CDR2 FYNNEI. This CDR3 region has 15 residues. V shed 5 bases and J 2 bases; nucleotides not matched to a gene: 7. The CDR3 coding sequence is TGTGCCAGCAGTACCCACGGGACAGGAAACTATGGCTACACCTTC. Translation gives CASSTHGTGNYGYTF.

In regard to this clone: The junction does not match germline at one end; this may be a read error. The chain uses TRBV19 and TRBJ1-2; 11 bases are shared with TRBD1. The CDR3 loop spans 14 amino acids. The V gene's germline CDR1 is LNHDA and CDR2 SQIVND (reference sequence). CDR3 nucleotides: TGTGCCAGTGGAATCACCGGGACAGGGGGTTTGAAGGCCTTC. This gives the protein CASGITGTGGLKAF.

The chain combines TRBV7-8 with TRBJ1-4; no firm D call. This CDR3 has 15 residues. Germline V gene data show CDR1 as SGHVS and CDR2 as FQNEAQ. Trimming stripped 2 bases from V and 3 bases from J, with 10 bases between. DNA for the CDR3: TGTGCCAGCAGCTTACGGGGAGGGCCTAATGAAAAACTGTTTTTT. Translated: CASSLRGGPNEKLFF.

The chain joins TRBV6-5 to TRBJ2-1, with D tentatively TRBD2 (5 bases). CDR3 length: 13 amino acids. Germline V CDR1 and CDR2: MNHEY, SVGAGI. Trimming pared 0 bases from V and 8 bases from J, leaving 8 bases between. CDR3: CASSYSSSYEQFF. CDR3 sequence (DNA): TGTGCCAGCAGTTACTCGTCTAGCTATGAGCAGTTCTTC.

This chain joins TRBV9 and TRBJ2-4; D perhaps matches TRBD1 (5 bases). Looked up from germline, CDR1 is SGDLS and CDR2 is YYNGEE. The CDR3 contains 18 residues. Between the trimmed V and J ends, which lost 0 bases and 0 bases, there was a span of 16 bases. The CDR3 sequence: CASSVAPDRLLAKNIQYF. The CDR3, as DNA: TGTGCCAGCAGCGTAGCCCCAGACAGACTCCTAGCCAAAAACATTCAGTACTTC.

The chain employs TRBV4-3 and TRBJ2-7, with TRBD2 as a possible D gene (5 bases). The ends were cut back, 2 bases at V and 0 bases at J, with 14 bases in the middle. There are 16 residues in the CDR3. CDR1 LGHNA and CDR2 YSLEER come from the germline V gene. CDR3 sequence: CASSQLRAASSYEQYF. In DNA, the CDR3 is TGCGCCAGCAGCCAATTGCGGGCCGCCTCCTCCTACGAGCAGTACTTC.

This clone was detected once. The V gene is TRBV7-2, the J gene TRBJ2-5, with TRBD1 as a possible D gene (5 bases). The CDR3 covers 13 residues. The ends were cut back, 5 bases at V and 1 base at J, with 8 bases in the middle. The V gene's germline CDR1 is SGHTA and CDR2 FQGNSA. The CDR3 bases are TGTGCCAGCAGCAGGGGTTTCCAAGAGACCCAGTACTTC. Protein product: CASSRGFQETQYF. Combining the CDR3 with reference TRBV7-2 and TRBJ2-5 gives the whole variable domain GAGVSQSPSNKVTEKGKDVELRCDPISGHTALYWYRQSLGQGLEFLIYFQGNSAPDKSGLPSDRFSAERTGGSVSTLTIQRTQQEDSAVYLCASSRGFQETQYFGPGTRLLVL.

V is TRBV11-1 and J is TRBJ2-5; 7 bases align to TRBD1. This CDR3 is 14 amino acids long. In germline, CDR1 is SGHAT, CDR2 FQDESV (reference sequence). Germline trimming cut 5 bases from V and 2 bases from J; bases unmatched to any gene: 5. CDR3 loop: CASSKGAAQETQYF. The CDR3 nucleotides are TGTGCCAGCAGCAAGGGGGCAGCACAAGAGACCCAGTACTTC.

This chain uses TRBV29-1 with TRBJ2-2, with a weak D call TRBD1 (5 bases). Germline-derived CDR1 and CDR2 are SQVTM and ANQGSEA. The CDR3 totals 17 residues. V was shortened by 1 base and J by 1 base, with 16 bases between the two germline ends. CDR3 sequence reads: CSVEGFSGLGNTGELFF. The CDR3 DNA reads as TGCAGCGTTGAAGGCTTCTCAGGGTTGGGGAACACCGGGGAGCTGTTTTTT.

V gene TRBV5-1 combines with J gene TRBJ2-4, with 10 nucleotides matching TRBD2. The CDR3 contains 16 residues. The germline V gene encodes CDR1 SGHRS and CDR2 YFSETQ. V lost 0 bases to trimming and J lost 6 bases; unmatched junction nucleotides: 6. CDR3 DNA sequence: TGCGCCAGCAGCTTGGAGGCTAGCGGGGGCGGAAACATTCAGTACTTC. Translation: CASSLEASGGGNIQYF.

The V call is TRBV25-1, the J call TRBJ1-2, with TRBD1 matching 8 bases. This CDR3 has 13 amino acids. V lost 8 bases to trimming and J lost 3 bases; unmatched junction nucleotides: 5. The V gene's germline CDR1 is MGHDK and CDR2 SYGVNS. The CDR3 region has the DNA TGTGCCAGCCGGGACAGGAGACACTATGGCTACACCTTC. Amino acid sequence: CASRDRRHYGYTF.

For the CDR3, the DNA is TGTGCCAGCAAACAGGGGGCATTGAACACTGAAGCTTTCTTT. Protein sequence: CASKQGALNTEAFF. The chain recombines TRBV11-2 with TRBJ1-1; TRBD1 aligns across 9 bases. V shed 7 bases and J 0 bases; nucleotides not matched to a gene: 3. The CDR3 is made up of 14 amino acids. Germline V gene lookup returns CDR1 SGHAT and CDR2 FQNNGV.

The chain employs TRBV28 and TRBJ2-3; TRBD2 agrees at 12 bases. This CDR3 spans 15 amino acids. V trimming: 6 bases; J trimming: 5 bases; junction bases outside the gene matches: 6. Germline V lookup: CDR1 MDHEN, CDR2 SYDVKM. The CDR3 DNA sequence: TGTGCCAGCAGCTCTAGCGGGGGGGCCGGAGATACGCAGTATTTT. Translation gives CASSSSGGAGDTQYF.

On this clone: One junction end does not reproduce the germline sequence, and a read error may be involved. The chain uses TRBV5-1 and TRBJ2-7; D may be TRBD2 (8 bases). This CDR3 is built from 15 residues. The germline gives CDR1 SGHRS, CDR2 YFSETQ. This CDR3 is CASSPATGSLGGGIF. CDR3 nucleotides: TGCGCCAGCAGCCCCGCGACAGGGAGTTTGGGCGGGGGGATCTTC.

The J gene is TRBJ1-1, the V gene TRBV19; D unclear. This CDR3 is built from 14 residues. Germline CDR1 LNHDA, CDR2 SQIVND (reference sequence). Trimming took off 1 base at V and 7 bases at J, with 13 bases between the two ends. CDR3 DNA: TGTGCCAGTAGTATAGCCGCGGGAGGCGTTGAAGCTTTCTTT. Its translation: CASSIAAGGVEAFF.

The chain employs TRBV5-3 and TRBJ2-1; 8 positions agree with TRBD2. TRBV5-3 is treated as an ORF (open reading frame) with a function not yet certain. Germline trimming cut 0 bases from V and 6 bases from J; bases unmatched to any gene: 8. The CDR3 runs 16 residues. For the CDR3, the DNA is TGTGCCAGAAGCTTGGCGCCAGCGGGAGTCATCAATGAGCAGTTCTTC. It encodes CARSLAPAGVINEQFF.

The chain joins TRBV2 to TRBJ2-1; D possibly corresponds to TRBD2 (6 bases). CDR3 size: 15 residues. Trimming left V 5 bases short and J 5 bases short, with 16 bases between. Germline loops: CDR1 SNHLY, CDR2 FYNNEI. The chain's CDR3 is CASSPTSVRNNEQFF. DNA of the CDR3: TGTGCCAGCAGTCCGACTAGTGTAAGGAACAATGAGCAGTTCTTC.

This chain uses TRBV7-2 with TRBJ2-1; 10 positions match TRBD1. The V segment lost 1 base and the J segment 7 bases; nucleotides outside the gene matches: 4. Per the germline V gene, CDR1 is SGHTA and CDR2 is FQGNSA. The CDR3 is 15 residues long. This CDR3 reads CASSLGQGAHNEQFF. CDR3 DNA sequence: TGTGCCAGCAGCTTAGGACAGGGGGCGCATAATGAGCAGTTCTTC.

V gene TRBV27 combines with J gene TRBJ1-2, with 7 bases that match TRBD1. The junction had 7 bases not matched to a gene; V was cut back by 3 bases and J by 6 bases. Germline V gene data show CDR1 as MNHEY and CDR2 as SMNVEV (reference sequence). The CDR3 sequence is 14 residues long. The CDR3 bases are TGTGCCAGCAGTTTGCAGGGGGGATCGAATGGCTACACCTTC. It is translated as CASSLQGGSNGYTF.

The chain uses TRBV27 and TRBJ2-6; 11 bases match TRBD1. Germline V gene sequence: CDR1 MNHEY, CDR2 SMNVEV (reference sequence). The CDR3 covers 15 residues. V lost 9 bases and J lost 3; bases outside the gene matches: 4. The CDR3 DNA is TGTGCCAGTATGGGACAGGGGGTTGGGGCCAACGTCCTGACTTTC. It codes for CASMGQGVGANVLTF.

The genes are TRBV27 and TRBJ1-3; D call uncertain. The V end was cut by 1 base, the J end by 6 bases, with 10 bases between. The CDR3 loop spans 14 amino acids. Germline CDR1 reads MNHEY; CDR2 reads SMNVEV (reference sequence). CDR3 protein: CASSLWEGANTIYF. The CDR3 nucleotides are TGTGCCAGCAGTTTATGGGAGGGTGCAAACACCATATATTTT.

The chain uses TRBV29-1 and TRBJ2-2; D is unresolved. Germline CDR1 is SQVTM and CDR2 is ANQGSEA. This CDR3 is built from 11 residues. V lost 2 bases to trimming and J lost 6 bases, with 4 bases between them. CDR3 sequence (DNA): TGCAGCGTTGAACTCTCCGGGGAGCTGTTTTTT. Its protein is CSVELSGELFF.